This T cell receptor beta chain was observed in a study of cytotoxic CD8 clonotypes in ibrutinib-treated CLL. Overall study findings and caveats: Public clonotypes were rare and shrank or held steady on treatment. At the start, clonality exceeded age-matched healthy donors and followed circulating CD8+ T-cell counts. Ibrutinib response saw clonality rise, and progression saw it return toward baseline.

Generated by immunoSEQ multiplex PCR, the TCRdb table keeps only in-frame clones and is missing some. The table includes 58,000 or so clones, around three fifths detected once. CDR1 is SGDLS, CDR2 YYNGEE, per germline. After removal of 0 bases from V and 10 bases from J, the junction contained 5 bases not matched to a gene. This CDR3 contains 15 residues. Concerning this clone: What it binds is not known.

This receptor was taken from a human donor with chronic lymphocytic leukemia. The J gene is TRBJ2-1, the V gene TRBV9; 12 bases map to TRBD2. Here the sequenced sample was PBMCs, taken after 12 months of ibrutinib treatment. The CDR3 loop reads CASSVVGLAGGEQFF. The CDR3 region has the DNA TGTGCCAGCAGCGTAGTGGGACTAGCGGGCGGGGAGCAGTTCTTC.